The next 6 T cell receptor beta chains were all read from a single sample in a study of blood T cell repertoires in COVID-19 (dated by TCRdb to about 2020). Library preparation used the immunoSEQ multiplex PCR assay. Drawn from immuneACCESS, this table holds only the in-frame rearrangements with V and J called that TCRdb kept. Clones are partly lost; checked studies trace under half to an unresolved V gene and leave the rest unexplained. The sample table holds about 170,000 clones, of which 65% to 85% were seen once. The ten largest clones represent 3.6% of the sample. The material sequenced was PBMCs or T cells enriched from blood (not recorded which). The source is a woman aged 50 to 60 in a cohort exposed to, infected with or recovered from COVID-19 (not recorded which).

This rearrangement joins TRBV7-2 to TRBJ1-2; 8 bases are shared with TRBD1. V shed 5 bases, J shed 3 bases, and the junction held 5 bases outside the gene matches. Germline V lookup: CDR1 SGHTA, CDR2 FQGNSA. The CDR3 runs to 14 residues. CDR3 in amino acids: CASSTTGADYGYTF. The CDR3 nucleotides read TGTGCCAGCAGCACGACAGGGGCGGACTATGGCTACACCTTC.

The chain employs TRBV27 and TRBJ2-7; TRBD2 agrees at 13 bases. J lost 4 bases, V lost 5 bases, and 5 bases had no gene match. The CDR3 loop spans 15 amino acids. CDR1 and CDR2 from the germline V gene are MNHEY and SMNVEV (reference sequence). CDR3: CASSRLAGGHYEQYF. The CDR3 DNA is TGTGCCAGCAGTCGACTAGCGGGGGGCCATTACGAGCAGTACTTC.

The rearrangement joins TRBV28 to TRBJ2-6, with D maybe TRBD1 (5 bases). The CDR3 contains 18 residues. The ends were cut back, 5 bases at V and 2 bases at J, with 19 bases in the middle. Looked up from germline, CDR1 is MDHEN and CDR2 is SYDVKM. This CDR3 reads CASSPPQGRSTGANVLTF. The CDR3 DNA reads TGTGCCAGCAGTCCACCCCAGGGTAGGTCGACTGGGGCCAACGTCCTGACTTTC.

V and J are TRBV18 and TRBJ2-5; D gene unclear. This CDR3 spans 12 amino acids. The V and J ends lost 0 bases and 5 bases respectively, with 4 bases between them. The germline V gene has CDR1 KGHSH and CDR2 LQKENI. In DNA, the CDR3 is TGTGCCAGCTCACCACCCGGGGAGACCCAGTACTTC. Amino acid sequence: CASSPPGETQYF.

This clone came up once. The V and J genes are TRBV6-4 and TRBJ2-7, with TRBD1 as a possible D gene (7 bases). The CDR3 contains 13 residues. V gave up 4 bases and J gave up 7 bases, with 14 bases separating them. The germline V gene has CDR1 MRHNA and CDR2 SNTAGT. This chain's CDR3 is CASSAETGREQYF. DNA for the CDR3: TGTGCCAGCAGTGCCGAGACAGGGAGGGAGCAGTACTTC.

The chain employs TRBV5-5 and TRBJ1-4; maybe TRBD1 (6 bases). Trimming cost V 3 bases and J 4 bases, with 13 bases left between them. Germline CDR1 and CDR2: SGHKS and YYEKEE (reference sequence). This CDR3 has 15 amino acids. The DNA for the CDR3 is TGTGCCAGCAGCTCAATAGGGGGTTTTAATGAAAAACTGTTTTTT. It encodes CASSSIGGFNEKLFF.